These 22 T cell receptor beta chains were all obtained from the same sample, sequenced in a study of blood T cell repertoires in COVID-19. TCRdb's copy holds only in-frame clones and misses some; the assay was immunoSEQ multiplex PCR. The sample has some 400,000 clones, more than 75% seen once. Sample: peripheral blood. The source is a woman aged 30 to 39 with COVID-19, enrolled during active disease.

This clone was observed once. The chain joins TRBV3-1 (or the pseudogene TRBV3-2) to TRBJ2-1; 11 bases line up with TRBD2. Per germline, CDR1 LGHDT and CDR2 YNNKEL (reference sequence). The CDR3 consists of 15 residues. The ends lost 4 bases at V and 8 bases at J; junction bases unmatched: 7. The CDR3 nucleotides are TGTGCCAGCAGCCTTGTAGCGGGAGGGCCGGATGAGCAGTTCTTC. Translating it yields CASSLVAGGPDEQFF.

This clone has more than one count but fewer than ten. This rearrangement joins TRBV6-4 to TRBJ2-6; 7 bases line up with TRBD2. J was trimmed by 2 bases and V by 7 bases; bases with no gene match: 2. Germline CDR1 reads MRHNA; CDR2 reads SNTAGT. The CDR3 sequence is 14 residues long. The DNA of the CDR3 is TGTGCCAGCAAGGCGGGGGCTGGGGCCAACGTCCTGACTTTC. As protein: CASKAGAGANVLTF.

The chain has TRBV28 and TRBJ2-1; TRBD2 matches 8 bases. This CDR3 contains 14 residues. Germline V gives CDR1 MDHEN, CDR2 SYDVKM. The junction had 6 bases not matched to a gene; V was cut back by 5 bases and J by 6 bases. CDR3 sequence reads: CASSARTSLNEQFF. The CDR3 nucleotides are TGTGCCAGCAGTGCCAGGACTAGCCTCAATGAGCAGTTCTTC.

This chain links TRBV10-3 with TRBJ2-2; 11 nucleotides match TRBD2. CDR1 ENHRY and CDR2 SYGVKD come from the germline V gene. The length of the CDR3 is 16 residues. V lost 8 bases and J lost 1; bases outside the gene matches: 6. CDR3 protein: CAIRASGRLNTGELFF. Here the CDR3 DNA reads TGTGCCATCCGGGCTAGCGGGAGGTTGAACACCGGGGAGCTGTTTTTT.

The chain uses TRBV28 and TRBJ1-1; the D is unclear. There are 14 residues in the CDR3. Between the trimmed V and J ends, which lost 6 bases and 3 bases, there was a span of 14 bases. Germline CDR1 reads MDHEN; CDR2 reads SYDVKM. CDR3 nucleotide sequence: TGTGCCAGCAGCTTTTCTAGACGGGACACTGAAGCTTTCTTT. This gives the protein CASSFSRRDTEAFF. The variable domain in full, completed from reference TRBV28 and TRBJ1-1, reads DVKVTQSSRYLVKRTGEKVFLECVQDMDHENMFWYRQDPGLGLRLIYFSYDVKMKEKGDIPEGYSVSREKKERFSLILESASTNQTSMYLCASSFSRRDTEAFFGQGTRLTVV.

The chain couples TRBV24-1 to TRBJ2-6, with TRBD1 identical over 7 bases. This CDR3 region has 17 residues. Per germline, CDR1 KGHDR and CDR2 SFDVKD. V lost 5 bases and J lost 1; bases outside the gene matches: 7. The DNA for the CDR3 is TGTGCCACCAGTGGAGTGCAGGGGGAATCTGGGGCCAACGTCCTGACTTTC. Its translation: CATSGVQGESGANVLTF.

The genes are TRBV5-1 and TRBJ1-2; D may be TRBD1 (6 bases). Per germline, CDR1 SGHRS and CDR2 YFSETQ. Trimming stripped 0 bases from V and 4 bases from J, with 13 bases between. The CDR3 runs 15 residues. This chain's CDR3 is CASSLESSGVYGYTF. CDR3 DNA sequence: TGCGCCAGCAGCTTGGAGAGCTCAGGGGTCTATGGCTACACCTTC.

This clone appeared a few times. This rearrangement joins TRBV2 to TRBJ1-6; 9 bases agree with TRBD1. Germline loops: CDR1 SNHLY, CDR2 FYNNEI. CDR3 size: 14 residues. V was pared by 7 bases and J by 10 bases, with 8 bases of the junction left unmatched. In nucleotides, the CDR3 is TGTGCCAGCACTCGGACAGGGGTTAACTCACCCCTCCACTTT. Amino acid sequence: CASTRTGVNSPLHF.

V and J are TRBV25-1 and TRBJ1-2; 9 bases fit TRBD1. CDR1 MGHDK and CDR2 SYGVNS come from the germline V gene. V trimming: 3 bases; J trimming: 5 bases; junction bases outside the gene matches: 10. The CDR3 loop spans 16 amino acids. CDR3 residues: CASSDEHRGRGYGYTF. The CDR3 nucleotides are TGTGCCAGCAGTGATGAACACAGGGGGCGGGGGTATGGCTACACCTTC.

The chain has TRBV6-5 and TRBJ2-7; D unresolved. Germline V gene sequence: CDR1 MNHEY, CDR2 SVGAGI. The CDR3 has 12 residues. Trimming took 6 bases from V and 0 from J, leaving 6 bases between them. The CDR3 is CASRESSYEQYF. CDR3 DNA: TGTGCCAGCAGGGAGAGCTCCTACGAGCAGTACTTC.

The chain is built from TRBV2 and TRBJ2-4; tentatively, D is TRBD2 (6 bases). This CDR3 comprises 15 residues. Germline-derived CDR1 and CDR2 are SNHLY and FYNNEI. V dropped 1 base and J dropped 8 bases, with 15 bases sitting between them. CDR3 nucleotides: TGTGCCAGCAGTGAAGTGGCGGGATCGGGGGACATTCAGTACTTC. It is translated as CASSEVAGSGDIQYF. The full variable domain, in which reference TRBV2 and TRBJ2-4 provide the parts outside the CDR3, is EPEVTQTPSHQVTQMGQEVILRCVPISNHLYFYWYRQILGQKVEFLVSFYNNEISEKSEIFDDQFSVERPDGSNFTLKIRSTKLEDSAMYFCASSEVAGSGDIQYFGAGTRLSVL.

V gene TRBV5-6 combines with J gene TRBJ2-7, with 10 bases matching TRBD1. This CDR3 comprises 14 residues. Per germline, CDR1 SGHDT and CDR2 YYEEEE. Losses at the gene ends were 6 bases for V and 1 base for J; bases not matched to a gene: 4. The CDR3 protein is CASKPGQGSYEQYF. As DNA, the CDR3 is TGTGCCAGCAAGCCGGGACAGGGGTCCTACGAGCAGTACTTC.

The V and J genes are TRBV12-2 and TRBJ1-1; the listed D gene, TRBD1, was not tested against the DNA. TRBV12-2 is a known pseudogene. CDR3 length equals 18 residues. The CDR3 loop is CASRLVELRDRLNTEAFF. DNA of the CDR3: TGTGCAAGTCGCTTAGTCGAATTAAGGGACAGGCTGAACACTGAAGCTTTCTTT.

V is TRBV2 and J is TRBJ1-2; 8 bases agree with TRBD1. The CDR3 loop spans 14 amino acids. Germline loops: CDR1 SNHLY, CDR2 FYNNEI. Germline trimming cut 9 bases from V and 2 bases from J; bases unmatched to any gene: 8. The CDR3 nucleotides are TGTGCCAGATCCGGGACAGGCACCAACTATGGCTACACCTTC. It translates to CARSGTGTNYGYTF.

The chain carries TRBV5-1 and TRBJ1-1, with a tentative D call TRBD1 (6 bases). Trimming pared 2 bases from V and 3 bases from J, leaving 11 bases between. Germline lookup yields CDR1 SGHRS and CDR2 YFSETQ. CDR3 length: 14 amino acids. The CDR3 region has the DNA TGCGCCAGCAGCTTTGACAGGCCCGACACTGAAGCTTTCTTT. This encodes CASSFDRPDTEAFF.

The chain is built from TRBV6-6 and TRBJ1-2; 7 bases are a match to TRBD1. The length of the CDR3 is 14 residues. The junction had 6 bases not matched to a gene; V was cut back by 4 bases and J by 4 bases. CDR1 is MNHNY and CDR2 is SVGAGI in the germline V gene (reference sequence). The CDR3 DNA reads as TGTGCCAGCAGTTCCGGAAACAGGGGCTATGGCTACACCTTC. Translating it yields CASSSGNRGYGYTF.

This clone appeared once. The V gene is TRBV7-9, the J gene TRBJ2-7; 9 bases line up with TRBD2. The CDR3 totals 15 residues. V dropped 2 bases and J dropped 3; count of bases not matched to a gene: 5. Germline V gene lookup returns CDR1 SEHNR and CDR2 FQNEAQ (reference sequence). The CDR3 DNA reads as TGTGCCAGCAGCTTATCTAGCGGGAACTACTACGAGCAGTACTTC. Protein product: CASSLSSGNYYEQYF.

The gene calls are TRBV2 and TRBJ1-4; D gene ambiguous. V was trimmed by 7 bases and J by 8 bases, leaving 11 bases between them. CDR1 is SNHLY and CDR2 is FYNNEI in the germline V gene. The CDR3 is 12 residues long. The CDR3, as DNA: TGTGCCAGCACCGTGGAGGGCGAAAAACTGTTTTTT. Its translation: CASTVEGEKLFF.

The chain links TRBV5-1 to TRBJ2-2; 11 bases match TRBD1. The CDR3 length is 15 residues. Trimming cost V 4 bases and J 5 bases; bases outside gene matches: 4. Looked up from germline, CDR1 is SGHRS and CDR2 is YFSETQ. The CDR3 DNA reads TGCGCCAGCAGCCCGGGACAGGGGGTAACCGGGGAGCTGTTTTTT. Protein sequence: CASSPGQGVTGELFF.

The rearrangement links TRBV6-4 to TRBJ2-7, with 14 bases fitting TRBD2. CDR3 length equals 16 residues. Trimming removed 6 bases from V and 0 bases from J; junction bases left unmatched: 4. Germline values: CDR1 MRHNA, CDR2 SNTAGT. The CDR3 sequence: CASSLGTSGSSYEQYF. CDR3 in DNA: TGTGCCAGCAGCCTGGGGACTAGCGGGAGCTCCTACGAGCAGTACTTC.

The chain carries TRBV5-4 and TRBJ2-1, with D possibly matching TRBD1 (6 bases). The germline CDR1 and CDR2 sequences are SGHNT and YYREEE (reference sequence). V was pared by 0 bases and J by 5 bases, with 12 bases between. The CDR3 extends over 15 amino acids. CDR3 sequence reads: CASSLVQGSNNEQFF. In DNA form, the CDR3 reads TGTGCCAGCAGCTTGGTACAGGGTTCCAACAATGAGCAGTTCTTC.

The chain recombines TRBV6-1 with TRBJ2-3; D gene unclear. The CDR3 has 13 residues. Germline CDR1 and CDR2: MNHNS and SASEGT. V lost 3 bases and J lost 2, with 6 bases in between. The CDR3 sequence is CASSDVNTDTQYF. The CDR3 region has the DNA TGTGCCAGCAGTGATGTAAACACAGATACGCAGTATTTT.